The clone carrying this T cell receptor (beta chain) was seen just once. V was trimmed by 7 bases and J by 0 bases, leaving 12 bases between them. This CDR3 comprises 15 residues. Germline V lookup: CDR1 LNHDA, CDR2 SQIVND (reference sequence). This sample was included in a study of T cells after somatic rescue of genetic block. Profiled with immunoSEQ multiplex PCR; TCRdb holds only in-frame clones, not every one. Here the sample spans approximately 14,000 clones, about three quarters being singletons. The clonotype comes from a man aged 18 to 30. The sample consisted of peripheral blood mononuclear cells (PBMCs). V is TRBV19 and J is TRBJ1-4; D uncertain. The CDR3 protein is CASNTGAATNEKLFF. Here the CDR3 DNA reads TGTGCCAGTAACACGGGAGCTGCAACTAATGAAAAACTGTTTTTT.